This T cell receptor (beta chain) was recovered during a study of Graves' ophthalmopathy and Graves' hyperthyroidism listed by TCRdb under 2018. Describing the broader study: Hyperthyroidism was defined as stable when no progression to ophthalmopathy occurred within 18 months of follow-up. The study used signatures of the TCR beta repertoire to tell Graves' ophthalmopathy apart from Graves' hyperthyroidism and to predict which patients would progress to ophthalmopathy. In total, 135 blood samples were TCR-sequenced: 40 to 45 ophthalmopathy, over 70 hyperthyroidism and roughly 17 hyperthyroidism-to-ophthalmopathy patients. To explore V-J signatures that distinguish ophthalmopathy from hyperthyroidism, a discovery set of more than 90 patients was enrolled, made up of about 40 with ophthalmopathy and around 60 with stable hyperthyroidism. An independent validation cohort comprised some 19 hyperthyroidism patients and 15 to 17 patients who later progressed from hyperthyroidism to ophthalmopathy. In more than five hyperthyroidism patients, T-cell repertoires of thyroid tissue and blood were compared. Once sampling was done, hyperthyroidism patients were given methimazole at a starting dose of 30 mg daily, while ophthalmopathy patients were given high-dose intravenous methylprednisolone.

This clonotype was recorded at least ten times. Its antigen is currently not known. No base qualities exist here, and no much larger clone lies one base off it. Overall study results and their limits: In validation, the model predicted ophthalmopathy progression with less than 71% sensitivity and less than 80% specificity; 12 predicted patients were CT-confirmed with GO in a median of around 6.5 months. In cross-validation, the 13-signature model distinguished ophthalmopathy from stable hyperthyroidism with approximately 90% sensitivity and roughly 84% specificity, while in the test set the corresponding values were roughly 80% and 75%. Sample size was not predetermined statistically, and investigators were not blinded to group allocation. Most of the expanded thyroid clonotypes with a frequency above 0.001 were also detected in blood, and it was suggested that the thyroid immune response may be reflected by blood repertoires.

Hyperthyroidism patients were newly diagnosed, with disease duration under 2 months, and aged 18 to 65 years. Patients with other autoimmune diseases, uncontrolled infections, pregnancy or lactation were excluded. Clinical symptoms, serum thyroxine, TRAb, thyroid ultrasound and orbital computed tomography were used for diagnosis. Trizol reagent was used to extract the total RNA, and its quality was then checked on an Agilent 2100 Bioanalyzer. For repertoire sequencing, TCR beta CDR3 regions were amplified from RNA transcripts. The first round of RT-PCR was done with HTBI primers and the Qiagen OneStep RT-PCR kit, and was followed by a second round of multiplex PCR, then size selection and purification. Libraries were sequenced on an Illumina HiSeq2000 using paired-end 100 bp reads. The authors' analysis ran thus. SOAPnuke was used to process the reads, removing any read that contained adapters or uncalled bases, had a mean Phred below 15, or lacked an exact match to the constant primer or identifier. High-quality paired reads were merged with COPE v1.2.5. Each unique nucleotide sequence was treated as a clonotype, and MiTCR v1.1 was used to align the clonotypes to the IMGT TRB V, D and J references. Only V-J combinations with frequency above 0.0001 were analysed, covering about 99% of repertoires. For each V-J combination, a TCR clonal expansion and chaos score was defined as F50 clonal expansion divided by the chaos observed in the TCRdist matrix. Features were reduced by Welch's t-statistics and random forest to around 13 V-J combinations, which fed a naive Bayes classifier. The similarity between thyroid and blood repertoires was quantified using the Morisita-Horn index. TCRdb reran the public reads through fastp at Q25 and MiXCR, keeping productive beta chains. Each CDR3 protein gets just one entry, which takes the most common genes and DNA from the rows behind it. The V and J calls and clone size come from TCRdb's table, not from the authors' own analysis. The table for this sample lists about 1.1 million distinct CDR3 sequences; about two fifths of them were counted only once. Around 10% of the sample goes to the ten largest clones.

The sample was peripheral blood or thyroid tissue (not recorded which). The receptor was isolated from an adult man with Graves' hyperthyroidism.

CDR3 region: CAGGGTNTGELFF. The DNA sequence is as follows: TGTGCCGGGGGGGGGACCAACACCGGGGAGCTGTTTTTT. The sequence links TRBV7-7 to TRBJ2-2, with TRBD2 matching 7 junction bases. Trimmed from V: 11 bases; trimmed from J: 2 bases; junction bases lacking a gene match: 5. Measured from the cysteine to the phenylalanine, the CDR3 is 13 residues long. Here the CDR3 DNA is all that survives: 39 bases in frame from base 1. CDR1 and CDR2, looked up from the germline V gene (reference sequence), are SSHAT and FNYEAQ.